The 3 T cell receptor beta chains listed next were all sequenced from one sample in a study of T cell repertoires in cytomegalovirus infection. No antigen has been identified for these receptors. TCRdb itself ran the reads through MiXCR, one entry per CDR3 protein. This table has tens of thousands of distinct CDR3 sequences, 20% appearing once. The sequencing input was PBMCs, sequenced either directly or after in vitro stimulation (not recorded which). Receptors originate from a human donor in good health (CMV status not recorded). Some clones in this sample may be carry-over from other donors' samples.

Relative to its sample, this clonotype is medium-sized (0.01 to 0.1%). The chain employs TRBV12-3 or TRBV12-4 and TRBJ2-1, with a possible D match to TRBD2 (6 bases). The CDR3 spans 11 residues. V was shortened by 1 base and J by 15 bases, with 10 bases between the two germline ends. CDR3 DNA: TGTGCCAGCAGTTTAGGCGCAGCGGGGTTCTTC. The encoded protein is CASSLGAAGFF.

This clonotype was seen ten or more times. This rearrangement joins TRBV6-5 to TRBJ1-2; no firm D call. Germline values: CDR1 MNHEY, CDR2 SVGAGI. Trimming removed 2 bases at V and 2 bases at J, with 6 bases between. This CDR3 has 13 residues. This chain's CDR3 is CASSYGLNYGYTF. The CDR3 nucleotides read TGTGCCAGCAGTTACGGGCTAAACTATGGCTACACCTTC.

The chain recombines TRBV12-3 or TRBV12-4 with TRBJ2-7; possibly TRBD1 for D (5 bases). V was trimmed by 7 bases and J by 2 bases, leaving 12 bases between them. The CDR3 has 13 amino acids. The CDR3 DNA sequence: TGTGCCAGCACCCTCCAGGGCCCCTACGAGCAGTACTTC. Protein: CASTLQGPYEQYF.